The 5 T cell receptor beta chains listed next were all sequenced from one sample in a study of blood T cell repertoires in COVID-19. The assay was immunoSEQ multiplex PCR, and TCRdb's table has in-frame clones only and misses some. Seen here are 170,000 or so clones, 65% to 85% observed once, and the top ten hold less than 3.5%. Sequenced sample: peripheral blood. The receptor source for this set is a woman aged 55-70 years with acute or convalescent COVID-19.

This clone showed up just a few times. The chain uses TRBV7-9 and TRBJ2-2; 8 nucleotides match TRBD2. CDR1 is SEHNR and CDR2 is FQNEAQ in the germline V gene (reference sequence). V shed 4 bases, J shed 3 bases, and the junction held 7 bases outside the gene matches. The CDR3 runs 16 residues. The CDR3 here is CASSSPAGGYTGELFF. CDR3 in DNA: TGTGCCAGCAGCTCCCCCGCGGGGGGCTACACCGGGGAGCTGTTTTTT.

The rearrangement links TRBV5-1 to TRBJ2-6, with D maybe TRBD1 (6 bases). V gave up 4 bases and J gave up 0 bases, with 14 bases separating them. Germline V CDR1 and CDR2: SGHRS, YFSETQ. This CDR3 region has 17 residues. The CDR3 DNA reads TGCGCCAGCAGCCCTGCCGGGACACTCTCTGGGGCCAACGTCCTGACTTTC. As protein: CASSPAGTLSGANVLTF.

The CDR3 is CASSPTGTGRVGTEAFF. The CDR3 nucleotides read TGTGCCAGCTCACCTACCGGGACAGGACGGGTCGGCACTGAAGCTTTCTTT. The chain couples TRBV18 to TRBJ1-1, with TRBD1 matching over 8 bases. CDR1 and CDR2 from the germline V gene are KGHSH and LQKENI. The CDR3 runs 17 residues. After removal of 3 bases from V and 4 bases from J, the junction contained 13 bases not matched to a gene.

This clone showed up just once. This rearrangement joins TRBV19 to TRBJ1-1; 8 bases agree with TRBD1. From germline, CDR1 is LNHDA and CDR2 SQIVND (reference sequence). V was clipped by 4 bases and J by 5 bases; unmatched bases: 6. The CDR3 spans 14 residues. The CDR3 region has the DNA TGTGCCAGTAGTAACCAGGGGGCGCGAACTGAAGCTTTCTTT. It is translated as CASSNQGARTEAFF.

The V gene is TRBV29-1, the J gene TRBJ1-4; no clear D gene. Germline V gene lookup returns CDR1 SQVTM and CDR2 ANQGSEA. The CDR3 has 13 amino acids. V lost 2 bases and J lost 8, with 12 bases in between. Written as DNA, the CDR3 is TGCAGCGTTGAACGTAGCGGGAGGGAAAAACTGTTTTTT. Its translation: CSVERSGREKLFF.